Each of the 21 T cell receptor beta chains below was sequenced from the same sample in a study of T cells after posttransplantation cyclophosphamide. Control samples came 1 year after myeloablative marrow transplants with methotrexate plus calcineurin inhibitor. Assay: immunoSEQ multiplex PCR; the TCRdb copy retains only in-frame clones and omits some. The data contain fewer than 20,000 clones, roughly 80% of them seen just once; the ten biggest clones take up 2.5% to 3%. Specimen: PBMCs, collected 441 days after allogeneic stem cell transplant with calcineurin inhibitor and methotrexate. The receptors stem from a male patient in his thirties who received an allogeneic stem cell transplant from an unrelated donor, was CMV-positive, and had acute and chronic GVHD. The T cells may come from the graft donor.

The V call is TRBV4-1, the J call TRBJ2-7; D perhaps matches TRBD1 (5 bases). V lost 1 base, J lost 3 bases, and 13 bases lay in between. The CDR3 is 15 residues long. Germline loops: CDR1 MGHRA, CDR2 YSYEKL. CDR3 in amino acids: CASSQVSPGYYEQYF. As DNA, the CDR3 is TGCGCCAGCAGCCAAGTCTCGCCAGGGTACTACGAGCAGTACTTC.

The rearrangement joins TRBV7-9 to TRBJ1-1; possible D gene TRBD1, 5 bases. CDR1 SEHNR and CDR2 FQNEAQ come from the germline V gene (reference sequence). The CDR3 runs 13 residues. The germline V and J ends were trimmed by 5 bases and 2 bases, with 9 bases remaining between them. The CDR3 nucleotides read TGTGCCAGCAGCGGGGCGGGAAACACTGAAGCTTTCTTT. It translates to CASSGAGNTEAFF.

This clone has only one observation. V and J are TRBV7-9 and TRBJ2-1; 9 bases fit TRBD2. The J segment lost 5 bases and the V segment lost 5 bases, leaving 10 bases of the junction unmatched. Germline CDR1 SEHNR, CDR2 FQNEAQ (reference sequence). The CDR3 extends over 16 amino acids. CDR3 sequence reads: CASSPRTSAANNEQFF. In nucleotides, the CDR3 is TGTGCCAGCAGCCCCCGGACTAGCGCTGCCAACAATGAGCAGTTCTTC.

The CDR3 is CAWSWTGGETQYF. The CDR3, as DNA: TGTGCCTGGTCGTGGACAGGGGGGGAGACCCAGTACTTC. This chain joins TRBV30 and TRBJ2-5, with 10 bases matching TRBD1. Germline values: CDR1 GTSNPN, CDR2 SVGIG (reference sequence). The CDR3 consists of 13 residues. V lost 5 bases to trimming and J lost 5 bases; unmatched junction nucleotides: 5.

The CDR3 reads CASNRDIRETQYF. The CDR3 DNA sequence: TGTGCCAGCAACCGGGACATAAGAGAGACCCAGTACTTC. J is TRBJ2-5 and V is TRBV6-5, with D tentatively TRBD1 (6 bases). Trimming took off 7 bases at V and 4 bases at J, with 13 bases between the two ends. Per germline, CDR1 MNHEY and CDR2 SVGAGI. The CDR3 spans 13 residues.

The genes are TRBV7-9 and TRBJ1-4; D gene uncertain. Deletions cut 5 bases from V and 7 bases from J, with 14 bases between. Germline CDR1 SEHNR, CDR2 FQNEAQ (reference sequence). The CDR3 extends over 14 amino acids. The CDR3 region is CASSQEISGEKLFF. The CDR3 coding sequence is TGTGCCAGCAGCCAAGAGATTAGTGGTGAAAAACTGTTTTTT. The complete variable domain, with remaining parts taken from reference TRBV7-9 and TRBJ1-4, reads DTGVSQNPRHKITKRGQNVTFRCDPISEHNRLYWYRQTLGQGPEFLTYFQNEAQLEKSRLLSDRFSAERPKGSFSTLEIQRTEQGDSAMYLCASSQEISGEKLFFGSGTQLSVL.

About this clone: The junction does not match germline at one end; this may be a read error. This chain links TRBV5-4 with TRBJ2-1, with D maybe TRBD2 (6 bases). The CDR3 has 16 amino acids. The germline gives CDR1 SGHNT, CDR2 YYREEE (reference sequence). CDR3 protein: CASSFIRALGLAIRIF. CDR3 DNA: TGTGCCAGCAGCTTCATCAGGGCTCTCGGGCTAGCGATCCGGATCTTC.

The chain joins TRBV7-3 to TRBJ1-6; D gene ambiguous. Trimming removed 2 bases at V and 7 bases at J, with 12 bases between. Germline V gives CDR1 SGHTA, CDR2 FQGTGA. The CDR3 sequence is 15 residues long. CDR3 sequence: CASSLAPRPNSPLHF. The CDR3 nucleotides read TGTGCCAGCAGCTTAGCTCCTAGGCCAAATTCACCCCTCCACTTT.

CDR3 DNA sequence: TGTGCCAGCAGCGTACGGGGGGCTTCCTACAATGAGCAGTTCTTC. Translation gives CASSVRGASYNEQFF. The V gene is TRBV9, the J gene TRBJ2-1, with D maybe TRBD2 (7 bases). The germline V gene has CDR1 SGDLS and CDR2 YYNGEE. The ends were cut back, 1 base at V and 1 base at J, with 9 bases in the middle. The CDR3 runs to 15 residues.

The CDR3 reads CASSLRPPGTGQDQPQHF. The DNA of the CDR3 is TGTGCCAGCAGCTTGAGACCTCCGGGGACAGGGCAAGATCAGCCCCAGCATTTT. V and J are TRBV7-6 and TRBJ1-5, with 9 bases aligning to TRBD1. The V and J ends lost 3 bases and 5 bases, in that order; junction bases with no gene match: 14. The V gene's germline CDR1 is SGHVS and CDR2 FNYEAQ. There are 18 residues in the CDR3.

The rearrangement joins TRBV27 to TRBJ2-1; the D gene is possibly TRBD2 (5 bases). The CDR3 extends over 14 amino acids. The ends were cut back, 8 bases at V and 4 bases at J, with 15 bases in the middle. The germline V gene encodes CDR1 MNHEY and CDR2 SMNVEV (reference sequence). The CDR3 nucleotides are TGTGCCAGCTCCCGGGGAGCTGGTTACAATGAGCAGTTCTTC. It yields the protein CASSRGAGYNEQFF.

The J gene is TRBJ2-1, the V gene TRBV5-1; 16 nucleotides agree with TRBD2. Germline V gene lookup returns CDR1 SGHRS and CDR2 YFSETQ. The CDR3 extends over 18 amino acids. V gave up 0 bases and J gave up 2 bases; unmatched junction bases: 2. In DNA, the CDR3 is TGCGCCAGCAGCTTGGCCGGGACTAGCGGGAGGGCCTACAATGAGCAGTTCTTC. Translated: CASSLAGTSGRAYNEQFF.

CDR3 DNA: TGCGCCAGCAGCCAACGGATAGCGGGAGGGCCTATAACCCATGAGCAGTTCTTC. Translation gives CASSQRIAGGPITHEQFF. The chain employs TRBV4-3 and TRBJ2-1; the match to TRBD2 covers 11 bases. V shed 2 bases and J 8 bases; nucleotides not matched to a gene: 14. In germline, CDR1 is LGHNA, CDR2 YSLEER. The CDR3 totals 18 residues.

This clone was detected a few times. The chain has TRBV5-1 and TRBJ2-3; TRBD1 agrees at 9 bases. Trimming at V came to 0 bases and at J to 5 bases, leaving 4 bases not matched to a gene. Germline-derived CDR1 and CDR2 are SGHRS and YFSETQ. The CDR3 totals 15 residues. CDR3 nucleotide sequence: TGCGCCAGCAGCTTGGTGGGACAGGGTCAAGATACGCAGTATTTT. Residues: CASSLVGQGQDTQYF.

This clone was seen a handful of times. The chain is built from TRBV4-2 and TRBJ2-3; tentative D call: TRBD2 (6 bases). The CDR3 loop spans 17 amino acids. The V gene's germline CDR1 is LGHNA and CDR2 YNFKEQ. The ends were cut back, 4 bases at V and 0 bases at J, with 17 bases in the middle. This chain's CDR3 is CASSRTLRDSSTDTQYF. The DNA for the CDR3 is TGTGCCAGCAGCCGGACCCTACGGGACTCTAGCACAGATACGCAGTATTTT.

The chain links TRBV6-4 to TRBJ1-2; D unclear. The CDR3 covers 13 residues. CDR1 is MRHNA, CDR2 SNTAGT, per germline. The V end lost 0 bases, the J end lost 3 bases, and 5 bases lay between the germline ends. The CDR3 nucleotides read TGTGCCAGCAGTGACTCGAGAGACTATGGCTACACCTTC. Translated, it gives CASSDSRDYGYTF.

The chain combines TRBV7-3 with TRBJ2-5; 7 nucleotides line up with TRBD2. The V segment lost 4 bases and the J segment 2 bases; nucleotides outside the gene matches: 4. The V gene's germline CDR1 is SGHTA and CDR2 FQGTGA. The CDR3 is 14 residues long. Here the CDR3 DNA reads TGTGCCAGCAGCTCCGGCGGGGGACAAGAGACCCAGTACTTC. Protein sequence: CASSSGGGQETQYF.

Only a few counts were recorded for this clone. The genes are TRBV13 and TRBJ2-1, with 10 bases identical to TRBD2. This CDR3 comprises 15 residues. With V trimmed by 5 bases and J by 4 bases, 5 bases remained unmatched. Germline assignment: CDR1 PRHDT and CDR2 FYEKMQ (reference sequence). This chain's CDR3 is CASSLRTSGYNEQFF. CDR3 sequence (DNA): TGTGCCAGCAGCCTACGGACTAGCGGTTACAATGAGCAGTTCTTC.

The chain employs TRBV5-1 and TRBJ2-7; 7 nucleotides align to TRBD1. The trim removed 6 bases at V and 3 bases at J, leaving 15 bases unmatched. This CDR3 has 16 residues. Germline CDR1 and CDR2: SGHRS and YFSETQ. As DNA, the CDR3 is TGCGCCAGCACCGAGACAGGGTCAGGCGTCGACTACGAGCAGTACTTC. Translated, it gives CASTETGSGVDYEQYF. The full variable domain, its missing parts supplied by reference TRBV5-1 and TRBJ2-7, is KAGVTQTPRYLIKTRGQQVTLSCSPISGHRSVSWYQQTPGQGLQFLFEYFSETQRNKGNFPGRFSGRQFSNSRSEMNVSTLELGDSALYLCASTETGSGVDYEQYFGPGTRLTVT.

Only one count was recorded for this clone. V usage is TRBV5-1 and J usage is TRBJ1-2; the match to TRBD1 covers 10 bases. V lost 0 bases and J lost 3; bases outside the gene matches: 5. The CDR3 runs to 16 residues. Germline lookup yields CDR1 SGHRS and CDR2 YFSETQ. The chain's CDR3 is CASSLGDRGYDYGYTF. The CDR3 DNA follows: TGCGCCAGCAGCTTGGGGGACAGGGGTTACGACTATGGCTACACCTTC.

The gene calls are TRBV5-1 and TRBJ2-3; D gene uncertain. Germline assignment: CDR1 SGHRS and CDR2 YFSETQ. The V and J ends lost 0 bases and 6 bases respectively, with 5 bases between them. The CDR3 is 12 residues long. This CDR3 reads CASSLDADTQYF. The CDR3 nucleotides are TGCGCCAGCAGCTTGGATGCGGATACGCAGTATTTT.